This T cell receptor beta chain was retrieved from a study of blood T cell repertoires in COVID-19 (dated by TCRdb to about 2020). In terms of the full investigation: Collaborator samples came from the United States, Italy and Spain and covered acute and convalescent phases of COVID-19. The prospective study material was composed of cDNA or gDNA derived from T cells, B-cell-depleted T cells, or PBMCs. The dataset comprised deeply sampled blood TCRbeta repertoires from subjects exposed to, actively infected with, or recovered from COVID-19. The repertoires were released in a freely available public database intended as a resource for research on the immune response to SARS-CoV-2. The samples were drawn from two sources: the first 160 participants of the ongoing ImmuneRACE study, and over 1,000 subjects contributed by 6 global collaborators. The sample metadata nearly always contained a de-identified subject ID, COVID-19 status, age in years and sex. HLA class I and class II types, where available, came from metadata supplied by the sample provider rather than from assay-based typing.

In this sample, this clone turned up once. This receptor's antigen is unknown. Base quality data are lacking; no much larger clone is found one base away. The immunoSEQ Assay, a bias-controlled multiplex PCR, was used to amplify TCRbeta CDR3 regions from genomic DNA. Per the source publication's procedure: Nucleated cell counts per sample were estimated from amplification of reference gene primers within the assay. To quantify the absolute abundance of each unique TCRbeta CDR3 rearrangement, sequence reads were collapsed and filtered. Productive Simpson clonality was computed per sample as the square root of Simpson's diversity index over productive rearrangements. The table comes from immuneACCESS by way of TCRdb, which keeps in-frame sequences with V and J called. Part of the clones is missing from these tables; in studies checked, under half for an unresolved V gene and the rest for unknown reasons. V and J calls and clone size are as listed in that table; D and trimming were resolved from the DNA. The sample table shows under 50,000 clones, and over 80% are seen once. The top ten hold around 50% of the sample.

Each collaborating institution followed its own protocols to collect whole blood in K2EDTA tubes. For TCRbeta analysis, collaborators shipped samples in one of three forms: frozen whole blood, isolated PBMCs, or DNA extracted from either of those sample types. V sheds 4 bases and J sheds 8 bases, leaving 10 bases between their ends. CDR1 SGDLS and CDR2 YYNGEE are derived from the germline V gene. The CDR3 covers 12 residues, taking in both the cysteine and the phenylalanine. The retained sequence is limited to the CDR3, 36 bases, with the frame set at the first base. Points the paper makes about the study in general: The amount of clinical and demographic metadata varied by source and participant and was provided uncurated.

This receptor was taken from a man aged 70 or older with acute or convalescent COVID-19. The rearrangement joined TRBV9 to TRBJ2-1; the D gene is perhaps TRBD1, on 6 matching bases. Sequencing input: peripheral blood. The base sequence is TGTGCCAGCAGCCCCCACAGGGATGAGCAGTTCTTC. Its coded protein is CASSPHRDEQFF.